Sequencing of this TCR beta chain was carried out in a study of blood T cells in healthy people across ages. The study, taken as a whole, reports: Both naive CD4+ cell counts and diversity were greater in long-lived donors than in aged donors.

They isolated at least 6 million PBMCs from each sample. Through a sample-barcoded 5' primer and a J-beta primer mix, a second PCR was run for roughly 6 to 11 cycles. MiXCR was run by TCRdb on the 5' RACE reads, yielding one entry per CDR3 protein. Of roughly 500,000 distinct CDR3 sequences in the sample, approximately 25% were seen once. This clonotype was seen a few times. Its antigen is as yet unknown. Sequences were obtained from blood. This TCR was recovered from a woman in her 70s in good health.

The CDR3 nucleotides read TGCGCCAGCAGCACGGGACTAGCGGGGGCGTCCGGTACGCAGTATTTT. Residues: CASSTGLAGASGTQYF. The chain is built from TRBV5-1 and TRBJ2-3; TRBD2 agrees at 14 bases. V lost 4 bases to trimming and J lost 8 bases; unmatched junction nucleotides: 9. There are 16 residues in the CDR3. Looked up from germline, CDR1 is SGHRS and CDR2 is YFSETQ.